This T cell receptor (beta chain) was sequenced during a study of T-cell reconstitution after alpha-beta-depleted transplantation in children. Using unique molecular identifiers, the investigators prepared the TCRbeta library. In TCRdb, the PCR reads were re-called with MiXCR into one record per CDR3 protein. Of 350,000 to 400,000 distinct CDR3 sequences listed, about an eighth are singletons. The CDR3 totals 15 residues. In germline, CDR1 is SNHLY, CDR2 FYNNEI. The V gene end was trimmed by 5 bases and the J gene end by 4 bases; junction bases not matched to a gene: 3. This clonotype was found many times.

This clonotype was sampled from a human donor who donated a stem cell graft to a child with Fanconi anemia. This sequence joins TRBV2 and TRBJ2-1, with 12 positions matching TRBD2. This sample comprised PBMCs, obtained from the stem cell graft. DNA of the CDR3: TGTGCCAGCAGTCGGACTAGCGGGGAGTACAATGAGCAGTTCTTC. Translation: CASSRTSGEYNEQFF.